What follows describes a single T cell receptor (beta chain). The CDR3 is made up of 19 amino acids. The germline V and J ends were trimmed by 2 bases and 0 bases, with 19 bases remaining between them. CDR1 is SNHLY, CDR2 FYNNEI, per germline. Clones were sequenced by immunoSEQ multiplex PCR, and TCRdb holds only the in-frame ones, with some missing. The sample gives 200,000 to 250,000 clones, just over 85% of which show up once; approximately 14% is in the top ten. The sample is drawn from a study of blood T cell repertoires in COVID-19. Sequences were obtained from PBMCs or T cells enriched from blood (not recorded which). The sequence came from a woman aged 50 to 65 with acute COVID-19. The chain is built from TRBV2 and TRBJ1-4, with D perhaps TRBD1 (6 bases). The CDR3 DNA reads TGTGCCAGCAGTGAACGGACAGTTCCGAATACCGCAACTAATGAAAAACTGTTTTTT. Translated, it gives CASSERTVPNTATNEKLFF.